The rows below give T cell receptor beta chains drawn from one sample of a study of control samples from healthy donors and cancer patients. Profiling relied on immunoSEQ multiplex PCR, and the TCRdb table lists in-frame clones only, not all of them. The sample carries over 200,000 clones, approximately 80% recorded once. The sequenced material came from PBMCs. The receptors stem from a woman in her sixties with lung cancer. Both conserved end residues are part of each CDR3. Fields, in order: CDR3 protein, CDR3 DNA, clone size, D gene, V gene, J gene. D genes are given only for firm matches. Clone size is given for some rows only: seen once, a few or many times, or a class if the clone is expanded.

CDR3 protein: CASSLVSGPSSGANVLTF
CDR3 DNA: TGCGCCAGCAGCTTGGTGTCAGGCCCAAGCTCTGGGGCCAACGTCCTGACTTTC
clone size: once
D gene: .
V gene: TRBV5-1
J gene: TRBJ2-6

CDR3 protein: CASSQDTGLKEKLFF
CDR3 DNA: TGTGCCAGCAGCCAAGACACAGGGCTAAAAGAAAAACTGTTTTTT
clone size: .
D gene: .
V gene: TRBV3-1/TRBV3-2
J gene: TRBJ1-4

CDR3 protein: CASSRDRTHEQYF
CDR3 DNA: TGTGCCAGCAGCCGGGACAGAACCCACGAGCAGTACTTC
clone size: .
D gene: TRBD1
V gene: TRBV25-1
J gene: TRBJ2-7

CDR3 protein: CASSLTELTEAFF
CDR3 DNA: TGCGCCAGCAGCTTGACAGAATTGACTGAAGCTTTCTTT
clone size: .
D gene: .
V gene: TRBV5-1
J gene: TRBJ1-1

CDR3 protein: CASSVGGLDGGEQFF
CDR3 DNA: TGTGCCAGCTCTGTGGGGGGACTAGACGGCGGTGAGCAGTTCTTC
clone size: .
D gene: TRBD2
V gene: TRBV2
J gene: TRBJ2-1

CDR3 protein: CASIKGWGQETQYF
CDR3 DNA: TGTGCCAGCATAAAGGGATGGGGGCAAGAGACCCAGTACTTC
clone size: .
D gene: .
V gene: TRBV6-5
J gene: TRBJ2-5

CDR3 protein: CASSERGRGNQPQHF
CDR3 DNA: TGTGCCAGCAGTGAGAGAGGCCGGGGCAATCAGCCCCAGCATTTT
clone size: .
D gene: .
V gene: TRBV6-1
J gene: TRBJ1-5

CDR3 protein: CATQRDTRREQYF
CDR3 DNA: TGTGCCACCCAGCGGGATACGAGGCGAGAGCAGTACTTC
clone size: .
D gene: TRBD2
V gene: TRBV6-5
J gene: TRBJ2-7

CDR3 protein: CATGTGGPEKLFF
CDR3 DNA: TGTGCCACCGGAACAGGGGGCCCTGAAAAACTGTTTTTT
clone size: .
D gene: TRBD1
V gene: TRBV3-1/TRBV3-2
J gene: TRBJ1-4

CDR3 protein: CASSLAQGPYGYTF
CDR3 DNA: TGTGCCAGCAGCTTAGCGCAAGGACCCTATGGCTACACCTTC
clone size: .
D gene: .
V gene: TRBV7-9
J gene: TRBJ1-2

CDR3 protein: CASSGQPRNTIYF
CDR3 DNA: TGTGCCAGCAGCGGACAGCCGCGAAACACCATATATTTT
clone size: .
D gene: .
V gene: TRBV2
J gene: TRBJ1-3

CDR3 protein: CASSSRVSYEQYF
CDR3 DNA: TGTGCCAGCTCATCCAGGGTCTCTTACGAGCAGTACTTC
clone size: .
D gene: .
V gene: TRBV18
J gene: TRBJ2-7

CDR3 protein: CASSFLTGGNQPQHF
CDR3 DNA: TGTGCCAGCAGTTTCCTGACAGGGGGGAATCAGCCCCAGCATTTT
clone size: .
D gene: TRBD1
V gene: TRBV28
J gene: TRBJ1-5

CDR3 protein: CASSLLGVNTGELFF
CDR3 DNA: TGTGCCAGCAGCTTATTAGGCGTGAACACCGGGGAGCTGTTTTTT
clone size: .
D gene: .
V gene: TRBV11-3
J gene: TRBJ2-2

CDR3 protein: CAISNQLVFNEQFF
CDR3 DNA: TGTGCCATCAGCAATCAACTAGTTTTCAATGAGCAGTTCTTC
clone size: once
D gene: .
V gene: TRBV10-3
J gene: TRBJ2-1

CDR3 protein: CASSRSGRTEAFF
CDR3 DNA: TGTGCCAGCAGCCGCTCGGGGCGGACTGAAGCTTTCTTT
clone size: once
D gene: .
V gene: TRBV7-2
J gene: TRBJ1-1

CDR3 protein: CASSFRSGVTNEKLFF
CDR3 DNA: TGCGCCAGCAGCTTCCGGTCCGGGGTGACTAATGAAAAACTGTTTTTT
clone size: .
D gene: .
V gene: TRBV5-1
J gene: TRBJ1-4

CDR3 protein: CASSLSRYNEQFF
CDR3 DNA: TGTGCCAGCAGCTTATCGAGGTACAATGAGCAGTTCTTC
clone size: few
D gene: .
V gene: TRBV7-3
J gene: TRBJ2-1

CDR3 protein: CATSRGGTSRAFF
CDR3 DNA: TGTGCCACCAGCAGAGGCGGGACATCGCGCGCTTTCTTT
clone size: .
D gene: .
V gene: TRBV15
J gene: TRBJ1-1

CDR3 protein: CSVTSAEANYGYTF
CDR3 DNA: TGCAGCGTGACGTCGGCAGAGGCTAACTATGGCTACACCTTC
clone size: .
D gene: .
V gene: TRBV29-1
J gene: TRBJ1-2

CDR3 protein: CASSELSGANVLTF
CDR3 DNA: TGTGCCAGCAGTGAACTCTCTGGGGCCAACGTCCTGACTTTC
clone size: once
D gene: .
V gene: TRBV2
J gene: TRBJ2-6

CDR3 protein: CASSDSDFYEQYF
CDR3 DNA: TGTGCCAGCAGTGACAGTGACTTCTACGAGCAGTACTTC
clone size: .
D gene: .
V gene: TRBV27
J gene: TRBJ2-7

CDR3 protein: CASMRQETQYF
CDR3 DNA: TGTGCCAGCATGCGGCAAGAGACCCAGTACTTC
clone size: few
D gene: .
V gene: TRBV2
J gene: TRBJ2-5

CDR3 protein: CASSEDPDTEAFF
CDR3 DNA: TGTGCCAGCAGTGAAGACCCGGACACTGAAGCTTTCTTT
clone size: .
D gene: .
V gene: TRBV6-1
J gene: TRBJ1-1

CDR3 protein: CASSLALQGGGKFF
CDR3 DNA: TGTGCCAGCAGCTTAGCTTTACAGGGGGGTGGAAAGTTCTTC
clone size: .
D gene: TRBD1
V gene: TRBV7-9
J gene: TRBJ2-1

CDR3 protein: CASSLAVGSSYNEQFF
CDR3 DNA: TGTGCCAGCAGCTTGGCCGTTGGGAGCTCCTACAATGAGCAGTTCTTC
clone size: .
D gene: .
V gene: TRBV5-8
J gene: TRBJ2-1

CDR3 protein: CATNERGSGEQYF
CDR3 DNA: TGTGCCACCAACGAGCGGGGGTCAGGCGAGCAGTACTTC
clone size: .
D gene: TRBD2
V gene: TRBV10-3
J gene: TRBJ2-7

CDR3 protein: CASTYGTGEETQYF
CDR3 DNA: TGCGCCAGTACGTACGGGACAGGGGAAGAGACCCAGTACTTC
clone size: .
D gene: TRBD1
V gene: TRBV5-1
J gene: TRBJ2-5

CDR3 protein: CASSFRLAGGRETQYF
CDR3 DNA: TGCGCCAGCAGCTTTCGACTAGCGGGAGGACGAGAGACCCAGTACTTC
clone size: .
D gene: TRBD2
V gene: TRBV5-1
J gene: TRBJ2-5

CDR3 protein: CASSFRDRGFAEAFF
CDR3 DNA: TGTGCCAGCAGCTTCCGGGACAGGGGATTCGCTGAAGCTTTCTTT
clone size: .
D gene: TRBD1
V gene: TRBV7-9
J gene: TRBJ1-1

CDR3 protein: CASNRDRNTDTQYF
CDR3 DNA: TGCGCCAGCAATCGGGACAGAAACACAGATACGCAGTATTTT
clone size: .
D gene: TRBD1
V gene: TRBV10-1
J gene: TRBJ2-3

CDR3 protein: CAISEGTGARNTIYF
CDR3 DNA: TGTGCCATCAGCGAAGGGACAGGGGCAAGAAACACCATATATTTT
clone size: .
D gene: TRBD1
V gene: TRBV10-3
J gene: TRBJ1-3

CDR3 protein: CASSYSTGGNQPQHF
CDR3 DNA: TGTGCCAGCAGTTACTCGACAGGGGGCAATCAGCCCCAGCATTTT
clone size: .
D gene: TRBD1
V gene: TRBV6-2/TRBV6-3
J gene: TRBJ1-5

CDR3 protein: CSVEAGGRGSGEQYF
CDR3 DNA: TGCAGCGTTGAAGCGGGCGGGAGAGGATCGGGGGAGCAGTACTTC
clone size: .
D gene: TRBD2
V gene: TRBV29-1
J gene: TRBJ2-7

CDR3 protein: CASSLGTGGGEEQFF
CDR3 DNA: TGCGCCAGCAGCCTTGGGACAGGTGGGGGAGAAGAGCAGTTCTTC
clone size: once
D gene: TRBD1
V gene: TRBV5-1
J gene: TRBJ2-1

CDR3 protein: CASSLGQGWKGYGYTF
CDR3 DNA: TGTGCCAGCAGCTTAGGCCAAGGCTGGAAGGGGTATGGCTACACCTTC
clone size: .
D gene: .
V gene: TRBV13
J gene: TRBJ1-2

CDR3 protein: CASSQLAGGRGYTF
CDR3 DNA: TGTGCCAGCAGCCAGCTAGCAGGGGGTCGGGGCTACACCTTC
clone size: .
D gene: TRBD1
V gene: TRBV6-5
J gene: TRBJ1-2

CDR3 protein: CASSYSGVSSTDTQYF
CDR3 DNA: TGTGCCAGCAGTTACTCGGGCGTTTCTAGCACAGATACGCAGTATTTT
clone size: .
D gene: .
V gene: TRBV6-5
J gene: TRBJ2-3

CDR3 protein: CASSAGWEKNEQFF
CDR3 DNA: TGTGCCAGCAGCGCTGGTTGGGAGAAAAATGAGCAGTTCTTC
clone size: .
D gene: .
V gene: TRBV7-3
J gene: TRBJ2-1

CDR3 protein: CASSDGSPYEQYF
CDR3 DNA: TGTGCCAGCAGTGATGGGAGCCCTTACGAGCAGTACTTC
clone size: .
D gene: .
V gene: TRBV2
J gene: TRBJ2-7